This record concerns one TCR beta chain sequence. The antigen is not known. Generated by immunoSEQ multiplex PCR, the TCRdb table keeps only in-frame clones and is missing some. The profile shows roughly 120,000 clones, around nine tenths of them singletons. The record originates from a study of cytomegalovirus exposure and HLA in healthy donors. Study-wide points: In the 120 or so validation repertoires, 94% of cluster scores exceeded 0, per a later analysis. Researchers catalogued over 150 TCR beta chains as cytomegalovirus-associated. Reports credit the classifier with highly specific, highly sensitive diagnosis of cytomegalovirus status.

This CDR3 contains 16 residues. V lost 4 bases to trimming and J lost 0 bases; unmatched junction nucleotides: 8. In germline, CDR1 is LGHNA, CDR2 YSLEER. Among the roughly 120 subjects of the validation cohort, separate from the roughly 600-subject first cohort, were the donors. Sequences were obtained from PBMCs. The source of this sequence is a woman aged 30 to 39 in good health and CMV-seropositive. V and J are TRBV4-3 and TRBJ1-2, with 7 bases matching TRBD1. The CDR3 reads CASSRKGQSTNYGYTF. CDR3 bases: TGCGCCAGCAGCCGGAAGGGACAGAGCACTAACTATGGCTACACCTTC.